This T cell receptor (beta chain) stems from a study of OX40 agonist ivuxolimab in advanced cancers. Study summary: The treatment was a fully human IgG2 OX40 agonist, ivuxolimab. Notes on the study in general: By week 6 at 0.1 to 3.0 mg/kg, blood CD4+ and CD8+ T cells had expanded clonally.

Details on this clone: Its specificity is not known.

Libraries were prepared by immunoSEQ multiplex PCR; TCRdb keeps only in-frame clonotypes and omits some of them. The table lists about 27,000 clones, approximately 78% of them singletons. Sequencing used CD4+ or CD8+ T cells sorted from blood, obtained in a trial of the OX40 agonist ivuxolimab. This sequence was found in an adult with an advanced solid tumor such as melanoma, head and neck, liver or kidney cancer.

The CDR3 coding sequence is TGTGCCAGCAACGAGGGGGCGACTTACAATGAGCAGTTCTTC. This gives the protein CASNEGATYNEQFF. The chain couples TRBV2 to TRBJ2-1, with 7 nucleotides matching TRBD1. Trimming cost V 7 bases and J 4 bases; bases outside gene matches: 7. The length of the CDR3 is 14 residues. CDR1 SNHLY and CDR2 FYNNEI come from the germline V gene.